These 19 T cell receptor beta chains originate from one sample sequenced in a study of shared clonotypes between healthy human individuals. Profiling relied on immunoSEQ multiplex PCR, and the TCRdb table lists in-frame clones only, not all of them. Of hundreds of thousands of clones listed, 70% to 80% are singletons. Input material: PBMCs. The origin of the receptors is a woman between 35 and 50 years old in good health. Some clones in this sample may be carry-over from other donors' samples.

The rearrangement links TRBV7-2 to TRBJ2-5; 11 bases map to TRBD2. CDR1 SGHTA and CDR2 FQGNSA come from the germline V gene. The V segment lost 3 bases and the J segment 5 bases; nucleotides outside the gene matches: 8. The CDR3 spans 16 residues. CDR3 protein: CASSFNSGRVGETQYF. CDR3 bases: TGTGCCAGCAGCTTTAATAGCGGGAGGGTAGGGGAGACCCAGTACTTC.

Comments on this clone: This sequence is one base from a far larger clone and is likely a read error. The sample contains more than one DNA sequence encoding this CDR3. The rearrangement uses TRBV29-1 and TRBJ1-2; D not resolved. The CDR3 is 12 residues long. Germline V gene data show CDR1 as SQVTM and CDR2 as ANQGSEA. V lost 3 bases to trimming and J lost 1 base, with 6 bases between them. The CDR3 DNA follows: TGCAGCGTTGAGGACCATAACTATGGCTACACCTTC. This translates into CSVEDHNYGYTF.

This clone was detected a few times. CDR3 in DNA: TGCGCCAGCAGCTTGGAGATAGCCTACGAGCAGTACTTC. It translates to CASSLEIAYEQYF. The genes are TRBV5-1 and TRBJ2-7, with unresolved D. The CDR3 has 13 amino acids. CDR1 is SGHRS and CDR2 is YFSETQ in the germline V gene. The V end lost 0 bases, the J end lost 2 bases, and 6 bases lay between the germline ends.

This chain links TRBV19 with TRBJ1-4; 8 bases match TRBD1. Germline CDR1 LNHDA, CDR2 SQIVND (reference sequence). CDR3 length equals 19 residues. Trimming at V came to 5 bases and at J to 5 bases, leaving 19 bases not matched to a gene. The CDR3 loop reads CASSPRDRGGVGLNEKLFF. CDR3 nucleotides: TGTGCCAGTAGTCCCCGAGACAGGGGAGGGGTGGGCCTCAATGAAAAACTGTTTTTT. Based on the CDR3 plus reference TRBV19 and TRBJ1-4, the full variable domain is DGGITQSPKYLFRKEGQNVTLSCEQNLNHDAMYWYRQDPGQGLRLIYYSQIVNDFQKGDIAEGYSVSREKKESFPLTVTSAQKNPTAFYLCASSPRDRGGVGLNEKLFFGSGTQLSVL.

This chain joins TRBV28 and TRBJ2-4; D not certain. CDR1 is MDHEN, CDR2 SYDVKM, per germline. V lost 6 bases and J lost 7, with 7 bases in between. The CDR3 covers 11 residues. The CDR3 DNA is TGTGCCAGCAGCCCGAGGAACATTCAGTACTTC. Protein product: CASSPRNIQYF. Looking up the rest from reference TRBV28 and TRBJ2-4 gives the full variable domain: DVKVTQSSRYLVKRTGEKVFLECVQDMDHENMFWYRQDPGLGLRLIYFSYDVKMKEKGDIPEGYSVSREKKERFSLILESASTNQTSMYLCASSPRNIQYFGAGTRLSVL.

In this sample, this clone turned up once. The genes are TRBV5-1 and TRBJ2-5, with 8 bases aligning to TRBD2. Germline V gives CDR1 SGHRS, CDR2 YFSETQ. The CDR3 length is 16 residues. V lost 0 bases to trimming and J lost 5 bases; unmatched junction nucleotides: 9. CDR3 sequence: CASSLGPAGEQETQYF. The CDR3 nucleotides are TGCGCCAGCAGCTTGGGTCCAGCGGGAGAGCAGGAGACCCAGTACTTC.

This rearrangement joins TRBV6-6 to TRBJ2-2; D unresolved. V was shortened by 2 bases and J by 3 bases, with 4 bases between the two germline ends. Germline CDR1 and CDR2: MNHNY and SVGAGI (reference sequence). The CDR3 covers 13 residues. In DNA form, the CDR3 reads TGTGCCAGCAGTTACAAGTACACCGGGGAGCTGTTTTTT. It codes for CASSYKYTGELFF.

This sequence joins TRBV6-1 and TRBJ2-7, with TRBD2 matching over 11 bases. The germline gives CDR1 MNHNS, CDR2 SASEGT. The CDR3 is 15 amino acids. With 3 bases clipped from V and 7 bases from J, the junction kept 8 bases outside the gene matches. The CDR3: CASSDQLAGVGEQYF. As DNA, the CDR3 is TGTGCCAGCAGTGACCAACTAGCGGGAGTAGGGGAGCAGTACTTC.

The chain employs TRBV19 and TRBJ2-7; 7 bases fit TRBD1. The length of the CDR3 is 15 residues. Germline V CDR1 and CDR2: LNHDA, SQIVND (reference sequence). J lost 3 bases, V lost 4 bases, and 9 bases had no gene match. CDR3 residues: CASSKGTAPNYEQYF. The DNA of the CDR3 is TGTGCCAGTAGTAAAGGGACAGCACCTAACTACGAGCAGTACTTC. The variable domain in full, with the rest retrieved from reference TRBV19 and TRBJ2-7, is DGGITQSPKYLFRKEGQNVTLSCEQNLNHDAMYWYRQDPGQGLRLIYYSQIVNDFQKGDIAEGYSVSREKKESFPLTVTSAQKNPTAFYLCASSKGTAPNYEQYFGPGTRLTVT.

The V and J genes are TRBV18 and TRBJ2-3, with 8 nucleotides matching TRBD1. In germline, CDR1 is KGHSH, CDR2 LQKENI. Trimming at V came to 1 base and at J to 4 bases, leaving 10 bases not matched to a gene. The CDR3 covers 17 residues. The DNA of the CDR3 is TGTGCCAGCTCACCACGTTTCGGTGGACAGGGTCCAGATACGCAGTATTTT. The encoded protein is CASSPRFGGQGPDTQYF.

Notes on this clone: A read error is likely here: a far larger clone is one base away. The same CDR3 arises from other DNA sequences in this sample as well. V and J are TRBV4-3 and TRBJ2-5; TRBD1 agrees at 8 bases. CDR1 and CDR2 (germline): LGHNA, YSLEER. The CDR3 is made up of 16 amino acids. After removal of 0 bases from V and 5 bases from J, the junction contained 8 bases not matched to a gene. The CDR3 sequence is CASSQEAGTGGETQYF. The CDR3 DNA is TGCGCCAGCAGCCAAGAAGCCGGGACAGGCGGCGAGACCCAGTACTTC.

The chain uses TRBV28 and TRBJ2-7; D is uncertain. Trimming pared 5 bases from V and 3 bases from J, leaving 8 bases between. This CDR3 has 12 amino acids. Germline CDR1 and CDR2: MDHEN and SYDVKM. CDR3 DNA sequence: TGTGCCAGCAGTCCCTTTGGCTACGAGCAGTACTTC. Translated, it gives CASSPFGYEQYF.

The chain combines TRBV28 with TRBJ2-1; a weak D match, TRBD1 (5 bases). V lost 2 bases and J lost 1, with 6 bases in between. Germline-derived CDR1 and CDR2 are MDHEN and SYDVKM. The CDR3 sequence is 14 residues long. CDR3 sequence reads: CASSLQGSYNEQFF. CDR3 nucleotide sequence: TGTGCCAGCAGTTTACAGGGTTCCTACAATGAGCAGTTCTTC. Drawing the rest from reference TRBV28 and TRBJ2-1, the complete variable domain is DVKVTQSSRYLVKRTGEKVFLECVQDMDHENMFWYRQDPGLGLRLIYFSYDVKMKEKGDIPEGYSVSREKKERFSLILESASTNQTSMYLCASSLQGSYNEQFFGPGTRLTVL.

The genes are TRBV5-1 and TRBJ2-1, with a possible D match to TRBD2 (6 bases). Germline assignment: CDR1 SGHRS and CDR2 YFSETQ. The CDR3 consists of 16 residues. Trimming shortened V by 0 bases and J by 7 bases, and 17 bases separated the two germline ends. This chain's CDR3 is CASSLERLGDRNEQFF. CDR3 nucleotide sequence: TGCGCCAGCAGCTTGGAACGACTAGGGGATAGAAATGAGCAGTTCTTC.

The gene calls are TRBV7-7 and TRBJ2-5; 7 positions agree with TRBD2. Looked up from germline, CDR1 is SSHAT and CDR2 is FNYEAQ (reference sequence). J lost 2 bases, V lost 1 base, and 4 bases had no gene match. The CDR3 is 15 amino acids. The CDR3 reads CASSLGGSGQETQYF. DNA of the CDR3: TGTGCCAGCAGCTTAGGGGGTAGCGGGCAAGAGACCCAGTACTTC.

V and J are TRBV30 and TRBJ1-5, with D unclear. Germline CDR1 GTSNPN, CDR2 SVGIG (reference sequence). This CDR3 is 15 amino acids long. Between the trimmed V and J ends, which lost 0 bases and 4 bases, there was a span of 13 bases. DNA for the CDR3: TGTGCCTGGAGTGTACAGAGGATCAGGAATCAGCCCCAGCATTTT. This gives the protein CAWSVQRIRNQPQHF.

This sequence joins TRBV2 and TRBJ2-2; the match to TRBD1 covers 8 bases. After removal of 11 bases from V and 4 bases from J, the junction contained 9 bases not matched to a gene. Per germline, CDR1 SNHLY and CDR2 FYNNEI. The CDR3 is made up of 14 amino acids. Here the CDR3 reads CASVGQGVTGELFF. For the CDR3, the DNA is TGTGCCTCAGTCGGACAGGGCGTCACCGGGGAGCTGTTTTTT.

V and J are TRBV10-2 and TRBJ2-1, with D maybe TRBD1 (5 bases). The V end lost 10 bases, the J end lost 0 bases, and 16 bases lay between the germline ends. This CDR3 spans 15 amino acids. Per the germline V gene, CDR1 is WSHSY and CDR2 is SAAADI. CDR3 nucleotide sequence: TGCGCCACCAGGGATTCCCCCAGCTCCTACAATGAGCAGTTCTTC. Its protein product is CATRDSPSSYNEQFF.

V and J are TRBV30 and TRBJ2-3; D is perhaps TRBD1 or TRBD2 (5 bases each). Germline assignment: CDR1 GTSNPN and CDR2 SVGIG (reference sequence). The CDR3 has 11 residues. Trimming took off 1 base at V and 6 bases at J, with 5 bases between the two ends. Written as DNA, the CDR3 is TGTGCCTGGAGTGGGGGGGATACGCAGTATTTT. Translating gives CAWSGGDTQYF.